This T cell receptor (beta chain) was captured in a study of T cell changes during pregnancy in multiple sclerosis. Per germline, CDR1 KGHSH and CDR2 LQKENI. With 8 bases removed from V and 3 bases from J, the gap between germline ends came to 11 bases. This CDR3 is built from 12 residues. Generated by immunoSEQ multiplex PCR, the TCRdb table keeps only in-frame clones and is missing some. This sample has about 68,000 clones, with over 75% found just once. The source is a female donor with multiple sclerosis, enrolled in a pregnancy study. The sample here was peripheral blood, taken in the third trimester of pregnancy. The chain employs TRBV18 and TRBJ2-7; perhaps TRBD1 as D (5 bases). The chain's CDR3 is CASATVDYEQYF. The CDR3 coding sequence is TGTGCCAGCGCGACAGTTGACTACGAGCAGTACTTC.